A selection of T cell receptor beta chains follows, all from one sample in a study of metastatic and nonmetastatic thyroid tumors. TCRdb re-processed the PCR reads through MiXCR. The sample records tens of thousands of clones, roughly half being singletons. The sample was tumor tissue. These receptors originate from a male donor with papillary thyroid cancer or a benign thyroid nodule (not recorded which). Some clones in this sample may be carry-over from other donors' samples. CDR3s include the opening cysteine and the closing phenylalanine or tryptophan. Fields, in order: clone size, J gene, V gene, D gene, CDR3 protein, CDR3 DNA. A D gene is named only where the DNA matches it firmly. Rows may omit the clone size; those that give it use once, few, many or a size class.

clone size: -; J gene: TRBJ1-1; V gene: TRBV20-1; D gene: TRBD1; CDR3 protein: CSARGGQANTEAFF; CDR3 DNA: TGCAGTGCTAGAGGGGGACAGGCGAACACTGAAGCTTTCTTT
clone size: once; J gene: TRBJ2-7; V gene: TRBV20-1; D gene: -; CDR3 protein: CSARDGRGDEQYF; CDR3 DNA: TGCAGTGCTAGAGATGGGAGAGGGGACGAGCAGTACTTC
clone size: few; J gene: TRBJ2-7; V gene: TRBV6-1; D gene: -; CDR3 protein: CASSPSAASYEQYF; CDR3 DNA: TGTGCCAGTTCACCGTCAGCGGCCTCCTACGAGCAGTACTTC
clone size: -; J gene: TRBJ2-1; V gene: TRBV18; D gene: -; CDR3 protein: CASSPPSSSYNEQFF; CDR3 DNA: TGTGCCAGCTCACCACCGAGCAGCTCCTACAATGAGCAGTTCTTC
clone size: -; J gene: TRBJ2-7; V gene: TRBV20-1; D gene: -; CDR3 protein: CSASFADSEETGEQYF; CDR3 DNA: TGCAGTGCTAGTTTTGCGGACAGCGAGGAGACGGGAGAGCAGTACTTC
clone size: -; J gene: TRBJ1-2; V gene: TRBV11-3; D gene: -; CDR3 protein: CASSLDSGGVPSGYTF; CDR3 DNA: TGTGCCAGCAGCTTAGATTCCGGGGGAGTACCGAGTGGCTACACCTTC
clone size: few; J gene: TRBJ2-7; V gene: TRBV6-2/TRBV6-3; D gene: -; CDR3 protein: CASRPPGEVHEQYF; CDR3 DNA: TGTGCCAGCAGGCCCCCTGGGGAAGTCCACGAGCAGTACTTC
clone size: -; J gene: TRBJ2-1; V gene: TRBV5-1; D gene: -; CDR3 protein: CASSLVTGLNEQFF; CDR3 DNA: TGCGCCAGCAGCTTGGTAACAGGTTTGAATGAGCAGTTCTTC
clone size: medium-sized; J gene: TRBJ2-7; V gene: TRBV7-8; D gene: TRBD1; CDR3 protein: CASSLYGTESYEQYF; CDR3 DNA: TGTGCCAGCAGCTTATACGGGACAGAGTCCTACGAGCAGTACTTC
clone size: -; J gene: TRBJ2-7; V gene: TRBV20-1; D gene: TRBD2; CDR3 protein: CSARDARGSQLNEQYF; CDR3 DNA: TGCAGTGCTAGAGATGCGCGGGGGTCCCAGTTAAACGAGCAGTACTTC
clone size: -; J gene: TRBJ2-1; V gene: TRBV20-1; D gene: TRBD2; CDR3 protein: CSARHSSGGPRYNEQFF; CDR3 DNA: TGCAGTGCTAGGCATTCTAGCGGGGGGCCCCGTTACAATGAGCAGTTCTTC
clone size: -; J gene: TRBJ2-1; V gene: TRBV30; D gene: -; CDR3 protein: CAWTSYNEQFF; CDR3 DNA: TGTGCCTGGACATCCTACAATGAGCAGTTCTTC
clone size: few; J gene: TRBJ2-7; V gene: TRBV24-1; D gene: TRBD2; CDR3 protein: CATSDAGGTLTDEQYF; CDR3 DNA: TGTGCCACCAGTGACGCGGGGGGGACCCTAACCGACGAGCAGTACTTC
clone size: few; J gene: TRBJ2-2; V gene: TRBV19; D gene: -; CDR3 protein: CASRPIPTGELFF; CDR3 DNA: TGTGCCAGTAGGCCGATACCCACCGGGGAGCTGTTTTTT
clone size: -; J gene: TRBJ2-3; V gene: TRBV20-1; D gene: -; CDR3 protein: CSARVFGETADTQYF; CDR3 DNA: TGCAGTGCTAGAGTTTTTGGGGAAACGGCAGATACGCAGTATTTT
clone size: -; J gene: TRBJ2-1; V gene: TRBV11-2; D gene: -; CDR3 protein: CASSLDLGFYNEQFF; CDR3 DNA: TGTGCCAGCAGCTTAGATCTGGGGTTCTACAATGAGCAGTTCTTC
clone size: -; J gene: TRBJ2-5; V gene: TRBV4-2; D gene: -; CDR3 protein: CASSHTVEGQETQYF; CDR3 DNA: TGTGCCAGCAGCCATACCGTTGAGGGGCAAGAGACCCAGTACTTC
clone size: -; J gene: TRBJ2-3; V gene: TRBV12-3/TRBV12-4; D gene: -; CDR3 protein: CASSIATDTQYF; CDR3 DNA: TGTGCCAGCAGTATCGCCACAGATACGCAGTATTTT
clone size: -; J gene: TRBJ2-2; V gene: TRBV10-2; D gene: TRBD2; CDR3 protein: CATKLPGGLKSEELFF; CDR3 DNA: TGCGCCACCAAGCTACCGGGAGGACTAAAATCCGAGGAGCTGTTTTTT
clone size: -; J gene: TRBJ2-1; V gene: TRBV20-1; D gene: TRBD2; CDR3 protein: CSARQGGRDEQFF; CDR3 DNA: TGCAGTGCTAGGCAGGGCGGGAGGGATGAGCAGTTCTTC
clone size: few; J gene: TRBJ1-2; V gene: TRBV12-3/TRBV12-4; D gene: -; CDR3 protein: CASSFAGSNYGYTF; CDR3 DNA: TGTGCCAGCAGTTTTGCAGGGTCTAACTATGGCTACACCTTC
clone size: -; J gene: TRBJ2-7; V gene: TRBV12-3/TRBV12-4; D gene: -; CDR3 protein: CASSESSPVEQYF; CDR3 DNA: TGTGCCAGCAGTGAGAGCAGTCCCGTCGAGCAGTACTTC
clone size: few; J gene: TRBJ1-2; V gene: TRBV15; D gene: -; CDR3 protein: CATSRDLGRENGYTF; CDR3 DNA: TGTGCCACCAGCAGAGATCTGGGCAGGGAGAATGGCTACACCTTC
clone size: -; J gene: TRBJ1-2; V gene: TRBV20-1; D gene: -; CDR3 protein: CSAPILQGSEGYGYTF; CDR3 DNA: TGCAGTGCTCCAATCCTTCAGGGTAGCGAGGGCTATGGCTACACCTTC
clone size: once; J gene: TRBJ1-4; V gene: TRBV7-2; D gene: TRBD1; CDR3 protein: CASGPWTGATNEKLFF; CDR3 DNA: TGTGCCAGCGGACCTTGGACAGGTGCAACTAATGAAAAACTGTTTTTT
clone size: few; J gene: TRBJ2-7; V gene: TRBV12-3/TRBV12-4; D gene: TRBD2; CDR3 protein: CASSPGLADSYEQYF; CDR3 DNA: TGTGCCAGCAGTCCCGGACTAGCGGACTCCTACGAGCAGTACTTC
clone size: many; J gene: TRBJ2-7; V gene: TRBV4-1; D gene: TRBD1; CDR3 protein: CASSQDLYRGIYEQYF; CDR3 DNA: TGCGCCAGCAGCCAAGATCTATACAGGGGGATCTACGAGCAGTACTTC
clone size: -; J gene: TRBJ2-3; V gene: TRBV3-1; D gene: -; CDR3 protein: CASSQVGADTQYF; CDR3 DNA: TGTGCCAGCAGCCAAGTAGGGGCAGATACGCAGTATTTT
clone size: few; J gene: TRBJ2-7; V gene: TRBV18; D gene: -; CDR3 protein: CASSPRDGYEQYF; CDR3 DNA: TGTGCCAGCTCACCCCGGGACGGATACGAGCAGTACTTC
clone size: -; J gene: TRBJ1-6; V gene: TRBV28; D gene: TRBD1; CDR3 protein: CASSRGGRVKSPLHF; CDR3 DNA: TGTGCCAGCAGCAGGGGGGGTCGAGTAAAATCACCCCTCCACTTT
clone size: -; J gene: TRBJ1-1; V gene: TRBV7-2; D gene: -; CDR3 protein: CASSLAGVMNTEAFF; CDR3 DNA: TGTGCCAGCAGCTTAGCAGGGGTAATGAACACTGAAGCTTTCTTC
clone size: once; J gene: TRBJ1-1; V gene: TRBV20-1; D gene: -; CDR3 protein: CSARDNSGSEAFF; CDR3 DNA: TGCAGTGCTAGAGATAATTCGGGAAGTGAAGCTTTCTTT
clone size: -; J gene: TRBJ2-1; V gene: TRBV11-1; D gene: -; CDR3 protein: CASSPGQNKVGVQYNEQFF; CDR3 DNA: TGTGCCAGCAGCCCCGGACAGAACAAGGTTGGGGTTCAATACAATGAGCAGTTCTTC
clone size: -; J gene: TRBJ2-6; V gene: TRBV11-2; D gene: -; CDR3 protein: CASSPIWGPRGTGANVLTF; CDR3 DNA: TGTGCCAGCAGCCCTATTTGGGGACCTCGGGGAACTGGGGCCAACGTCCTGACTTTC
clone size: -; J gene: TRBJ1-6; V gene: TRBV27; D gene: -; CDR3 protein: CASSRGRYNSPLHF; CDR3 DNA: TGTGCCAGCAGCCGCGGGAGATATAATTCACCCCTCCACTTT
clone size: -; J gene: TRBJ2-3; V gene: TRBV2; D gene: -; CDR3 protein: CASSEHIQGTDTQYF; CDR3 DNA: TGTGCCAGCAGTGAACATATACAGGGAACAGATACGCAGTATTTT
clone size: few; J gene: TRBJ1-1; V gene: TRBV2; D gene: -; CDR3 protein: CASSVGGAGWTEAFF; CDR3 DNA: TGTGCCAGCAGTGTGGGCGGGGCAGGGTGGACTGAAGCTTTCTTT
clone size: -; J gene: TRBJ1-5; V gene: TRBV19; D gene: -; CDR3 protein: CASSMSLSNQPQHF; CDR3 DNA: TGTGCCAGTAGTATGAGCCTTAGCAATCAGCCCCAGCATTTT
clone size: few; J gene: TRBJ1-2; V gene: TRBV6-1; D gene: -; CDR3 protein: CASSDRGRTTNYGYTF; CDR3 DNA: TGTGCCAGCAGTGACAGGGGACGAACTACTAACTATGGCTACACCTTC
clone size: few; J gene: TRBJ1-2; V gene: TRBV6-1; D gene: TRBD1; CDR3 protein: CASGDTETGTVYGYTF; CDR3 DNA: TGTGCCAGCGGTGACACCGAGACAGGGACGGTCTATGGCTACACCTTC
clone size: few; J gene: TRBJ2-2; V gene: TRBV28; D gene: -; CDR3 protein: CASSTPGTGELFF; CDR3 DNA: TGTGCCAGCAGTACCCCTGGCACCGGGGAGCTGTTTTTT
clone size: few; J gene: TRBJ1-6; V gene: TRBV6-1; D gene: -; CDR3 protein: CASGSSENSPLHF; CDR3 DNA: TGTGCCAGCGGGAGTAGTGAGAATTCACCCCTCCACTTT
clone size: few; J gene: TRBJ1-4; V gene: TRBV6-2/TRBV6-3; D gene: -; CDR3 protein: CASSEDGTTNEELFF; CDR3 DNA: TGTGCCAGCAGTGAAGACGGCACAACTAATGAAGAACTGTTTTTT
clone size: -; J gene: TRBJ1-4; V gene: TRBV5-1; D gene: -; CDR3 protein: CASSLDSARVGEKLFF; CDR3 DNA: TGCGCCAGCAGCTTGGACTCTGCCAGGGTGGGTGAAAAACTGTTTTTT